This T cell receptor (beta chain) came from a study of T-cell memory formation after mild COVID-19. Study conclusions and caveats: Some responding clones appeared in pre-infection memory, suggesting cross-reactive memory joined. From day 15 to 85, contracting clones were balanced between CD4 and CD8, whereas later expanders leaned toward CD4+. Specificity for SARS-CoV-2 was not confirmed among the second-wave clones peaking on day 37. The main location of contracting CD4+ clones was CM and EM, and that of contracting CD8+ clones was EMRA.

This clonotype was observed a few times. Antigen unknown. TCRdb processed the 5' RACE reads anew with MiXCR; each CDR3 protein has one entry. The data hold roughly 180,000 distinct CDR3 sequences, with around a sixth observed a single time. Trimming removed 8 bases at V and 2 bases at J, with 10 bases between. The germline V gene has CDR1 MNHEY and CDR2 SVGAGI. This CDR3 comprises 13 residues. The sequenced sample was PBMCs or a T cell subset sorted from them (not recorded which). The clonotype originates from a man between 18 and 29 years old who had mild COVID-19 (a few samples of this study predate the infection). Cell type and time point are not known. V and J are TRBV6-5 and TRBJ1-3, with TRBD1 as a possible D gene (6 bases). The chain's CDR3 is CASGRGPGNTIYF. The DNA for the CDR3 is TGTGCCAGCGGCAGGGGACCTGGAAACACCATATATTTT.